The 4 T cell receptor beta chains given below trace back to one sample, sequenced in a study of glioma-infiltrating T cells after dendritic cell vaccination. Time point of the sample: after dendritic cell vaccination, including at tumor progression/relapse. The assay was immunoSEQ multiplex PCR, and TCRdb's table has in-frame clones only and misses some. The profile covers approximately 90,000 clones, with about 81% appearing a single time and 2.1% taken by the ten largest. The source material was blood, sampled after dendritic cell vaccination. Every receptor here comes from a human donor with glioblastoma.

The J gene is TRBJ1-2, the V gene TRBV6-5; 9 bases map to TRBD1. The CDR3 is made up of 15 amino acids. Germline trimming cut 0 bases from V and 4 bases from J; bases unmatched to any gene: 3. Germline V gene lookup returns CDR1 MNHEY and CDR2 SVGAGI. Here the CDR3 reads CASSYSGTGSYGYTF. DNA of the CDR3: TGTGCCAGCAGTTACTCCGGGACAGGGTCCTATGGCTACACCTTC.

The rearrangement uses TRBV9 and TRBJ2-3; D is possibly TRBD2 (5 bases). This CDR3 has 15 amino acids. V shed 4 bases and J shed 0 bases, with 12 bases lying between them. Per germline, CDR1 SGDLS and CDR2 YYNGEE. The chain's CDR3 is CASSSGEGSTDTQYF. CDR3 DNA sequence: TGTGCCAGCAGCTCCGGGGAAGGAAGCACAGATACGCAGTATTTT.

V usage is TRBV5-6 and J usage is TRBJ2-7; D might be TRBD1 (6 bases). V lost 2 bases and J lost 5, with 17 bases in between. The CDR3 sequence is 15 residues long. The germline V gene has CDR1 SGHDT and CDR2 YYEEEE. The CDR3 reads CASSLTGAGAHEQYV. Here the CDR3 DNA reads TGTGCCAGCAGCTTAACTGGGGCAGGGGCCCACGAGCAGTACGTC.

The chain carries TRBV19 and TRBJ2-1; a possible D gene is TRBD2 (5 bases). Per the germline V gene, CDR1 is LNHDA and CDR2 is SQIVND (reference sequence). V was pared by 3 bases and J by 12 bases, with 12 bases between. The CDR3 sequence is 12 residues long. The CDR3 protein is CASSIDRAGQFF. CDR3 in DNA: TGTGCCAGTAGTATTGACCGGGCGGGGCAGTTCTTC.